This entry concerns a single T cell receptor (beta chain). TCRdb keeps only in-frame clones here, not all; method: immunoSEQ multiplex PCR. The data contain some 40,000 clones, approximately 80% of them singletons. Time point defined: peripheral blood 6 weeks after treatment start. This entry is derived from a study of PD-L1 blockade in urothelial cancer. Study summary: Among blood samples, the median T cell count was approximately 140,000.

Trimming took 0 bases from V and 0 from J, leaving 5 bases between them. The CDR3 length is 13 residues. CDR1 and CDR2 from the germline V gene are GTSNPN and SVGIG (reference sequence). The receptor was derived from a man in his forties with urothelial cancer. The sequences come from PBMCs, collected around atezolizumab (anti-PD-L1) treatment. The chain employs TRBV30 and TRBJ1-1; no clear D. CDR3 nucleotide sequence: TGTGCCTGGAGTGTCGGGGTGAACACTGAAGCTTTCTTT. It codes for CAWSVGVNTEAFF.